These 30 T cell receptor beta chains came from one sample sequenced in a study of T cells in tuberculosis. Using immunoSEQ multiplex PCR, the repertoire was profiled, and TCRdb retains in-frame clones only, with some absent. This sample has roughly 41,000 clones, with about 94% found just once. Sequenced input: PBMCs. The receptors originated from a donor aged 5 to 30 with latent tuberculosis or without tuberculosis infection. Some clones in this sample may be carry-over from other donors' samples.

About this clone itself: One junction end does not reproduce the germline sequence, and a read error may be involved. The rearrangement links TRBV6-1 to TRBJ2-7, with no clear D. Germline V gives CDR1 MNHNS, CDR2 SASEGT. CDR3 length: 11 residues. CDR3 sequence reads: CASSEEAPNHF. The DNA for the CDR3 is TGTGCCAGCAGTGAAGAAGCCCCTAACCACTTC.

This clone has more than one count but fewer than ten. The chain recombines TRBV28 with TRBJ1-4, with a weak D call TRBD1 (5 bases). This CDR3 is built from 12 residues. Per germline, CDR1 MDHEN and CDR2 SYDVKM. The V end lost 5 bases, the J end lost 13 bases, and 14 bases lay between the germline ends. This chain's CDR3 is CASSGIRVTLFF. The CDR3, as DNA: TGTGCCAGCAGTGGGATCAGGGTCACACTGTTTTTT.

The V call is TRBV5-6, the J call TRBJ1-3, with a possible D match to TRBD1 (6 bases). This CDR3 has 15 amino acids. Germline CDR1 reads SGHDT; CDR2 reads YYEEEE. The germline V and J ends were trimmed by 0 bases and 0 bases, with 7 bases remaining between them. CDR3 sequence reads: CASSLGTVSGNTIYF. In DNA, the CDR3 is TGTGCCAGCAGCTTGGGGACAGTCTCTGGAAACACCATATATTTT.

The chain combines TRBV4-3 with TRBJ1-2; 9 bases match TRBD1. There are 14 residues in the CDR3. The V gene end was trimmed by 2 bases and the J gene end by 8 bases; junction bases not matched to a gene: 6. The germline CDR1 and CDR2 sequences are LGHNA and YSLEER. The CDR3 sequence: CASSQNRGLDGYTF. As DNA, the CDR3 is TGCGCCAGCAGCCAAAACAGGGGGCTGGACGGCTACACCTTC.

V gene TRBV7-2 combines with J gene TRBJ1-2; D is possibly TRBD1 (5 bases). This CDR3 has 17 residues. V shed 3 bases and J shed 3 bases, with 20 bases lying between them. Germline values: CDR1 SGHTA, CDR2 FQGNSA. The CDR3 here is CASSLLGGTASDYGYTF. The CDR3 DNA follows: TGTGCCAGCAGCTTGTTGGGGGGGACGGCGTCGGACTATGGCTACACCTTC. The variable domain in full, completed from reference TRBV7-2 and TRBJ1-2, reads GAGVSQSPSNKVTEKGKDVELRCDPISGHTALYWYRQSLGQGLEFLIYFQGNSAPDKSGLPSDRFSAERTGGSVSTLTIQRTQQEDSAVYLCASSLLGGTASDYGYTFGSGTRLTVV.

The V and J genes are TRBV21-1 and TRBJ2-7; the tabulated D call, TRBD1, remains unverified against the DNA. TRBV21-1 is a known pseudogene. The CDR3 length is 15 residues. The CDR3 DNA reads TGTGCCAGCAGCAAAGCAGGGACAGGGAGCTACGAGCAGTACGTC. Protein sequence: CASSKAGTGSYEQYV.

The chain is built from TRBV7-9 and TRBJ2-2; D ambiguous. Trimming shortened V by 4 bases and J by 2 bases, and 23 bases separated the two germline ends. Germline V gene lookup returns CDR1 SEHNR and CDR2 FQNEAQ (reference sequence). The CDR3 covers 19 residues. In nucleotides, the CDR3 is TGTGCCAGCAGCTACCCCCGTCGGCAGGTGAAAGTTAACACCGGGGAGCTGTTTTTT. This codes for CASSYPRRQVKVNTGELFF. Supplemented by reference TRBV7-9 and TRBJ2-2, the full variable domain reads DTGVSQNPRHKITKRGQNVTFRCDPISEHNRLYWYRQTLGQGPEFLTYFQNEAQLEKSRLLSDRFSAERPKGSFSTLEIQRTEQGDSAMYLCASSYPRRQVKVNTGELFFGEGSRLTVL.

This chain links TRBV19 with TRBJ1-3; 7 bases align to TRBD1. This CDR3 has 13 residues. The germline V gene has CDR1 LNHDA and CDR2 SQIVND (reference sequence). Trimming at V came to 9 bases and at J to 0 bases, leaving 2 bases not matched to a gene. In DNA, the CDR3 is TGTGCCAGCGGACAGGTCTCTGGAAACACCATATATTTT. This codes for CASGQVSGNTIYF. Based on the CDR3 plus reference TRBV19 and TRBJ1-3, the full variable domain is DGGITQSPKYLFRKEGQNVTLSCEQNLNHDAMYWYRQDPGQGLRLIYYSQIVNDFQKGDIAEGYSVSREKKESFPLTVTSAQKNPTAFYLCASGQVSGNTIYFGEGSWLTVV.

The rearrangement joins TRBV19 to TRBJ1-1; 7 bases line up with TRBD1. The CDR3 contains 14 residues. V lost 6 bases to trimming and J lost 11 bases; unmatched junction nucleotides: 15. Germline CDR1 and CDR2: LNHDA and SQIVND (reference sequence). The CDR3: CASSTDTGAETAFF. CDR3 sequence (DNA): TGTGCCAGTAGCACCGATACAGGGGCCGAAACGGCTTTCTTT. Based on the CDR3 plus reference TRBV19 and TRBJ1-1, the full variable domain is DGGITQSPKYLFRKEGQNVTLSCEQNLNHDAMYWYRQDPGQGLRLIYYSQIVNDFQKGDIAEGYSVSREKKESFPLTVTSAQKNPTAFYLCASSTDTGAETAFFGQGTRLTVV.

The rearrangement joins TRBV27 to TRBJ2-2, with a weak D call TRBD1 (5 bases). Germline loops: CDR1 MNHEY, CDR2 SMNVEV (reference sequence). V was trimmed by 6 bases and J by 1 base, leaving 15 bases between them. The length of the CDR3 is 16 residues. The CDR3 sequence: CASRSPGNWNTGELFF. CDR3 bases: TGTGCCAGCAGATCACCAGGGAATTGGAACACCGGGGAGCTGTTTTTT.

The chain is built from TRBV27 and TRBJ2-7; 11 nucleotides agree with TRBD2. The CDR3 is 19 residues long. After removal of 3 bases from V and 2 bases from J, the junction contained 15 bases not matched to a gene. In germline, CDR1 is MNHEY, CDR2 SMNVEV (reference sequence). CDR3 in amino acids: CASSLGELAGVTGAYEQYV. For the CDR3, the DNA is TGTGCCAGCAGTTTGGGAGAACTAGCGGGGGTGACAGGCGCCTACGAGCAGTACGTC.

The chain joins TRBV4-3 to TRBJ1-2; TRBD1 matches at 9 bases. Germline V CDR1 and CDR2: LGHNA, YSLEER. The CDR3 length is 14 residues. After removal of 4 bases from V and 3 bases from J, the junction contained 3 bases not matched to a gene. The CDR3 nucleotides are TGCGCCAGCAGCCCCCGGACAGGGGACTATGGCTACACCTTC. Amino acids: CASSPRTGDYGYTF.

The gene calls are TRBV19 and TRBJ2-1; 7 bases fit TRBD1. Germline CDR1 LNHDA, CDR2 SQIVND (reference sequence). J gave up 10 bases and V 5 bases, and 11 bases lay outside the gene matches. The CDR3 covers 14 residues. Here the CDR3 DNA reads TGTGCCAGTAGTCCGGGGACAGTACAATGGGAGCAGTTCTTC. As protein: CASSPGTVQWEQFF.

The rearrangement uses TRBV7-6 and TRBJ1-4; 7 positions agree with TRBD1. After removal of 5 bases from V and 7 bases from J, the junction contained 10 bases not matched to a gene. In germline, CDR1 is SGHVS, CDR2 FNYEAQ. The CDR3 is made up of 15 amino acids. The chain's CDR3 is CASSLTGAGGEKLFF. For the CDR3, the DNA is TGTGCCAGCAGCCTAACAGGGGCGGGGGGTGAAAAACTGTTTTTT.

CDR3 sequence (DNA): TGTGCCAGCACTGACAGGGGAGGAGGGGAAAAACTGTTTTTT. It is translated as CASTDRGGGEKLFF. The chain links TRBV28 to TRBJ1-4, with 8 positions matching TRBD1. The trim removed 7 bases at V and 8 bases at J, leaving 9 bases unmatched. Per germline, CDR1 MDHEN and CDR2 SYDVKM. The CDR3 length is 14 residues.

This clone was seen only once. The chain combines TRBV6-4 with TRBJ1-4, with D unresolved. Trimming removed 5 bases from V and 0 bases from J, with 13 bases in between. The CDR3 is 16 amino acids. Germline lookup yields CDR1 MRHNA and CDR2 SNTAGT. The chain's CDR3 is CASSYDGGPTNEKLFF. CDR3 DNA: TGTGCCAGCAGTTACGACGGAGGCCCAACTAATGAAAAACTGTTTTTT.

The rearrangement links TRBV5-8 to TRBJ2-5; D possibly corresponds to TRBD2 (6 bases). Germline-derived CDR1 and CDR2 are SGHTS and YDEGEE. Trimming removed 4 bases from V and 2 bases from J, with 15 bases in between. This CDR3 has 15 amino acids. The CDR3 region is CASSEASGGQETQYF. CDR3 in DNA: TGTGCCAGCAGCGAAGCTTCCGGGGGACAAGAGACCCAGTACTTC.

This chain connects TRBV30 to TRBJ1-6, with TRBD1 identical over 7 bases. This CDR3 is 14 amino acids long. V lost 5 bases and J lost 8; bases outside the gene matches: 9. Germline V CDR1 and CDR2: GTSNPN, SVGIG (reference sequence). In DNA, the CDR3 is TGTGCCTGGGCCATCCGGGACAGAGATTCACCCCTCCACTTT. It specifies CAWAIRDRDSPLHF.

The chain carries TRBV7-6 and TRBJ2-2; TRBD2 aligns across 8 bases. With 5 bases clipped from V and 1 base from J, the junction kept 9 bases outside the gene matches. Germline V lookup: CDR1 SGHVS, CDR2 FNYEAQ. This CDR3 has 17 residues. For the CDR3, the DNA is TGTGCCAGCAGCCCACACCCGGGACTAGGGAACACCGGGGAGCTGTTTTTT. The encoded protein is CASSPHPGLGNTGELFF.

This chain uses TRBV5-1 with TRBJ2-2, with 8 positions matching TRBD1. The germline CDR1 and CDR2 sequences are SGHRS and YFSETQ. The CDR3 is 17 amino acids. The V segment lost 4 bases and the J segment 5 bases; nucleotides outside the gene matches: 13. CDR3 sequence reads: CASSLNPDRAVTGELFF. CDR3 in DNA: TGCGCCAGCAGCCTGAACCCGGACAGGGCTGTGACCGGGGAGCTGTTTTTT.

The chain joins TRBV2 to TRBJ1-3; D is uncertain. There are 16 residues in the CDR3. Germline loops: CDR1 SNHLY, CDR2 FYNNEI. Between the trimmed V and J ends, which lost 0 bases and 2 bases, there was a span of 11 bases. For the CDR3, the DNA is TGTGCCAGCAGTGAAGCGGGTGGGCCCCCTGGAAACACCATATATTTT. It is translated as CASSEAGGPPGNTIYF.

About this clone itself: An end of the junction differs from the germline gene, which may be a read error. This chain joins TRBV6-6 and TRBJ2-3, with D possibly being TRBD2 (6 bases). The CDR3 runs to 12 residues. Germline V gene lookup returns CDR1 MNHNY and CDR2 SVGAGI (reference sequence). The CDR3 DNA reads TGTTCCAGCAGTCCGGGAGCAGATACGCAGTATTTT. Amino acid sequence: CSSSPGADTQYF.

This chain links TRBV5-6 with TRBJ2-5; the D is unclear. Trimming shortened V by 1 base and J by 4 bases, and 2 bases separated the two germline ends. CDR1 and CDR2 (germline): SGHDT, YYEEEE. The CDR3 sequence is 11 residues long. CDR3 sequence reads: CASSLRETQYF. The CDR3 nucleotides read TGTGCCAGCAGCTTGCGAGAGACCCAGTACTTC.

This chain joins TRBV5-1 and TRBJ1-1; D is ambiguous. CDR1 SGHRS and CDR2 YFSETQ come from the germline V gene. The CDR3 contains 14 residues. With 2 bases removed from V and 0 bases from J, the gap between germline ends came to 8 bases. The CDR3: CASSFSGMNTEAFF. For the CDR3, the DNA is TGCGCCAGCAGCTTTTCGGGGATGAACACTGAAGCTTTCTTT.

This clone was picked up one time. The chain employs TRBV19 and TRBJ2-1; 11 positions agree with TRBD1. Germline CDR1 LNHDA, CDR2 SQIVND (reference sequence). With 0 bases clipped from V and 4 bases from J, the junction kept 5 bases outside the gene matches. This CDR3 has 17 amino acids. CDR3 sequence: CASSIELWDRGYNEQFF. CDR3 bases: TGTGCCAGTAGTATAGAATTGTGGGACAGGGGGTACAATGAGCAGTTCTTC.

The V gene is TRBV10-3, the J gene TRBJ1-5, with unresolved D. Germline CDR1 and CDR2: ENHRY and SYGVKD. The CDR3 contains 15 residues. In nucleotides, the CDR3 is TGTGTCCAAGCAATGGAGGGAGCGCGCAATCAGCCCCAGCATTTT. Translated, it gives CVQAMEGARNQPQHF.

The genes are TRBV10-3 and TRBJ1-3, with TRBD1 matching 7 bases. The CDR3 is 17 residues long. The germline gives CDR1 ENHRY, CDR2 SYGVKD. V lost 3 bases and J lost 0; bases outside the gene matches: 8. The CDR3 region is CAISDLPTGDSGNTIYF. CDR3 sequence (DNA): TGTGCCATCAGTGATCTCCCAACAGGGGACTCTGGAAACACCATATATTTT.

J is TRBJ1-1 and V is TRBV19, with 10 bases aligning to TRBD1. Per the germline V gene, CDR1 is LNHDA and CDR2 is SQIVND (reference sequence). The ends lost 3 bases at V and 0 bases at J; junction bases unmatched: 7. CDR3 length: 17 amino acids. CDR3 region: CASSMGDRGRVNTEAFF. As DNA, the CDR3 is TGTGCCAGTAGTATGGGAGACAGGGGGCGGGTGAACACTGAAGCTTTCTTT.

This clone was observed a single time. The chain carries TRBV7-3 and TRBJ2-1, with TRBD1 as a possible D gene (6 bases). This CDR3 is built from 13 residues. From germline, CDR1 is SGHTA and CDR2 FQGTGA. The V gene lost 3 bases and the J gene lost 6 bases, with 9 bases spanning the gap. The CDR3 DNA follows: TGTGCCAGCAGCTTCCAGGGGAGCAATGAGCAGTTCTTC. It codes for CASSFQGSNEQFF. Using reference TRBV7-3 and TRBJ2-1 for the parts outside the CDR3, the full variable domain is GAGVSQTPSNKVTEKGKYVELRCDPISGHTALYWYRQSLGQGPEFLIYFQGTGAADDSGLPNDRFFAVRPEGSVSTLKIQRTERGDSAVYLCASSFQGSNEQFFGPGTRLTVL.

This CDR3 is CASSPIQGAGNTIYF. The DNA of the CDR3 is TGTGCCAGCAGCCCTATCCAGGGGGCTGGAAACACCATATATTTT. The chain employs TRBV11-2 and TRBJ1-3; 7 bases agree with TRBD1. Germline trimming cut 5 bases from V and 2 bases from J; bases unmatched to any gene: 6. Germline CDR1 SGHAT, CDR2 FQNNGV. The CDR3 totals 15 residues.